This entry lists 12 T cell receptor beta chains sequenced from one sample in a study of T-cell reconstitution after alpha-beta-depleted transplantation in children. Preparing the TCRbeta library involved the use of unique molecular identifiers. Each CDR3 protein gets one entry after TCRdb re-called the PCR reads with MiXCR. The top ten clones hold approximately 14% of a sample with 450,000 to 550,000 distinct CDR3 sequences, approximately 10% of them seen once. The material sequenced was PBMCs, mostly from graft donor cells, taken 180 days after TCRalphabeta/CD19-depleted stem cell transplant. These receptors came from a female patient between 2 and 15 years old who had a stem cell transplant for aplastic anemia, so the T cells may come from the graft donor.

The chain employs TRBV20-1 and TRBJ1-5; D ambiguous. The CDR3 spans 12 residues. Germline CDR1 and CDR2: DFQATT and SNEGSKA (reference sequence). Trimming took 5 bases from V and 3 from J, leaving 8 bases between them. CDR3 protein: CSAHDYNQPQHF. In DNA, the CDR3 is TGCAGTGCTCACGATTACAATCAGCCCCAGCATTTT.

This clonotype was detected many times. The chain recombines TRBV20-1 with TRBJ2-7, with D maybe TRBD2 (6 bases). The germline V and J ends were trimmed by 3 bases and 3 bases, with 6 bases remaining between them. The CDR3 is 11 residues long. Germline lookup yields CDR1 DFQATT and CDR2 SNEGSKA (reference sequence). The CDR3 nucleotides read TGCAGTGCTAGCGGGAGCTACGAGCAGTACTTC. Its translation is CSASGSYEQYF.

This clonotype was observed a handful of times. The genes are TRBV3-1 and TRBJ2-7; TRBD1 agrees at 9 bases. This CDR3 has 15 residues. With V trimmed by 3 bases and J by 6 bases, 9 bases remained unmatched. Germline CDR1 reads LGHDT; CDR2 reads YNNKEL (reference sequence). The CDR3 coding sequence is TGTGCCAGCAGCCAGATTTTCGGACAGGGGTCCGAGCAGTACTTC. It translates to CASSQIFGQGSEQYF.

This clonotype appeared a few times. The chain links TRBV12-3 or TRBV12-4 to TRBJ2-3, with TRBD1 identical over 7 bases. The V segment lost 7 bases and the J segment 9 bases; nucleotides outside the gene matches: 10. The CDR3 length is 13 residues. CDR3: CASTTIQGDTQYF. DNA of the CDR3: TGTGCCAGCACCACGATTCAGGGGGACACGCAGTATTTT.

This clonotype came up a few times. The chain is built from TRBV29-1 and TRBJ2-3; D gene unclear. Germline CDR1 is SQVTM and CDR2 is ANQGSEA. The V end lost 6 bases, the J end lost 6 bases, and 13 bases lay between the germline ends. The CDR3 has 12 amino acids. The CDR3 reads CSVMQVRDTQYF. The CDR3 DNA is TGCAGCGTGATGCAGGTCCGCGATACGCAGTATTTT.

Many counts were recorded for this clonotype. V and J are TRBV12-3 or TRBV12-4 and TRBJ1-6; possible D gene TRBD1, 5 bases. This CDR3 comprises 11 residues. V was shortened by 3 bases and J by 13 bases, with 7 bases between the two germline ends. The CDR3 DNA is TGTGCCAGCAGTTTGGGGGGGCCCCTCCACTTT. Translated: CASSLGGPLHF.

The chain joins TRBV7-2 to TRBJ1-2; 7 bases fit TRBD1. Per the germline V gene, CDR1 is SGHTA and CDR2 is FQGNSA. The CDR3 totals 15 residues. The trim removed 4 bases at V and 2 bases at J, leaving 7 bases unmatched. In nucleotides, the CDR3 is TGTGCCAGCAGCTCGAATACAGGGGAAAACTATGGCTACACCTTC. As protein: CASSSNTGENYGYTF.

This clonotype appeared a few times. The V call is TRBV20-1, the J call TRBJ2-1; 9 nucleotides match TRBD2. Trimming cost V 5 bases and J 2 bases; bases outside gene matches: 7. The CDR3 sequence is 15 residues long. The germline V gene has CDR1 DFQATT and CDR2 SNEGSKA (reference sequence). The DNA for the CDR3 is TGCAGTGCTGCCTCCGGGACTAGCACCTACAATGAGCAGTTCTTC. Its protein is CSAASGTSTYNEQFF.

This clonotype was counted once. With a much larger clone just one base away, this may be a read error. The V and J genes are TRBV15 and TRBJ2-1, with D possibly matching TRBD1 (7 bases). Germline V CDR1 and CDR2: LNHNV, YYDKDF (reference sequence). Trimming left V 0 bases short and J 12 bases short, with 18 bases between. This CDR3 has 15 amino acids. CDR3 nucleotides: TGTGCCACCAGCAGAGACTCGACAGGGAGGTATGCGCAGTTCTTC. Translating it yields CATSRDSTGRYAQFF.

The chain uses TRBV9 and TRBJ2-5; perhaps TRBD1 as D (6 bases). Trimming left V 2 bases short and J 0 bases short, with 14 bases between. Germline V gene lookup returns CDR1 SGDLS and CDR2 YYNGEE. This CDR3 spans 16 amino acids. Here the CDR3 DNA reads TGTGCCAGCAGCGTCGCCGGACAGAGGTACCAAGAGACCCAGTACTTC. Its protein is CASSVAGQRYQETQYF.

This clonotype came up a few times. The chain joins TRBV12-3 or TRBV12-4 to TRBJ2-3, with D unclear. Trimming cost V 6 bases and J 0 bases, with 7 bases left between them. The CDR3 has 13 amino acids. The CDR3 loop reads CASRAPSTDTQYF. DNA for the CDR3: TGTGCCAGCAGGGCACCTAGCACAGATACGCAGTATTTT.

CDR3 DNA sequence: TGTGCCAGTACCGGGAGACTAGCCAAAAACATTCAGTACTTC. Protein product: CASTGRLAKNIQYF. The J gene is TRBJ2-4, the V gene TRBV27; TRBD2 might be the D (6 bases). There are 14 residues in the CDR3. Trimming removed 9 bases at V and 0 bases at J, with 12 bases between. Germline V gene sequence: CDR1 MNHEY, CDR2 SMNVEV (reference sequence).